Presented here are 32 T cell receptor beta chains from one specimen sequenced in a study of blood T cell repertoires in COVID-19. TCRdb's table, derived via immunoSEQ multiplex PCR, lists solely in-frame clones and lacks some. The table has around 190,000 clones, roughly 80% seen once. The sample was peripheral blood. These receptors all come from a woman in her thirties or forties with COVID-19, enrolled during active disease.

This chain uses TRBV27 with TRBJ1-5; TRBD1 is a possible D gene (6 bases). CDR3 length: 13 amino acids. The V end was cut by 8 bases, the J end by 7 bases, with 15 bases between. Germline V lookup: CDR1 MNHEY, CDR2 SMNVEV (reference sequence). The CDR3 DNA is TGTGCCAGCCGCCGGGGGGGCGGGCAGCCCCAGCATTTT. It encodes CASRRGGGQPQHF.

This chain connects TRBV6-5 to TRBJ1-4, with 8 bases fitting TRBD1. Trimming removed 3 bases from V and 5 bases from J; junction bases left unmatched: 5. Per germline, CDR1 MNHEY and CDR2 SVGAGI. This CDR3 comprises 15 residues. CDR3 nucleotides: TGTGCCAGCAGTTATCCGGACAGGGTGAATGAAAAACTGTTTTTT. Its protein is CASSYPDRVNEKLFF.

This clone appeared once. The chain recombines TRBV27 with TRBJ1-6; the D is unclear. CDR3 size: 13 residues. The germline V and J ends were trimmed by 2 bases and 10 bases, with 9 bases remaining between them. Germline CDR1 reads MNHEY; CDR2 reads SMNVEV (reference sequence). CDR3 sequence (DNA): TGTGCCAGCAGTTTACGTTCGGGGTCACCCCTCCACTTT. Its protein product is CASSLRSGSPLHF.

This clone was counted once. The V call is TRBV3-1 (or the pseudogene TRBV3-2), the J call TRBJ2-1, with TRBD2 identical over 10 bases. The CDR3 is 13 residues long. Germline loops: CDR1 LGHDT, CDR2 YNNKEL (reference sequence). Unmatched junction bases numbered 3, after V lost 4 bases and J lost 9 bases. CDR3 protein: CASSLGLALEQFF. DNA for the CDR3: TGTGCCAGCAGCCTGGGACTAGCGCTTGAGCAGTTCTTC.

The V and J genes are TRBV2 and TRBJ2-3; 9 nucleotides agree with TRBD2. The CDR3 extends over 14 amino acids. In germline, CDR1 is SNHLY, CDR2 FYNNEI. J was trimmed by 1 base and V by 10 bases; bases with no gene match: 6. The DNA of the CDR3 is TGTGCCACCCTTAGCGGGGGAGGCACAGATACGCAGTATTTT. Its translation: CATLSGGGTDTQYF.

The chain uses TRBV2 and TRBJ2-3; D is unresolved. The ends were cut back, 3 bases at V and 4 bases at J, with 14 bases in the middle. The CDR3 has 15 residues. Germline V lookup: CDR1 SNHLY, CDR2 FYNNEI. Written as DNA, the CDR3 is TGTGCCAGCAGTGACGAAGGCACTCGGGCAGATACGCAGTATTTT. As protein: CASSDEGTRADTQYF.

The chain has TRBV7-2 and TRBJ2-7; TRBD2 matches at 9 bases. Germline trimming cut 4 bases from V and 4 bases from J; bases unmatched to any gene: 8. Per the germline V gene, CDR1 is SGHTA and CDR2 is FQGNSA. The length of the CDR3 is 15 residues. The CDR3 loop reads CASSSERLAGYEQYF. The CDR3 DNA is TGTGCCAGCAGCTCCGAGCGTCTAGCGGGGTACGAGCAGTACTTC.

V gene TRBV27 combines with J gene TRBJ2-7; TRBD2 agrees at 10 bases. CDR3 length equals 14 residues. Germline-derived CDR1 and CDR2 are MNHEY and SMNVEV (reference sequence). Trimming cost V 3 bases and J 5 bases; bases outside gene matches: 4. The CDR3 DNA reads TGTGCCAGCAGTTTTCTAGCGGGAGATCACGAGCAGTACTTC. Translation gives CASSFLAGDHEQYF.

V and J are TRBV5-8 and TRBJ1-2; D remains ambiguous. Germline values: CDR1 SGHTS, CDR2 YDEGEE. The V and J ends lost 3 bases and 3 bases respectively, with 12 bases between them. The CDR3 runs to 14 residues. This chain's CDR3 is CASSSSVAHYGYTF. The CDR3 bases are TGTGCCAGCAGCTCCTCAGTGGCTCACTATGGCTACACCTTC.

The V gene is TRBV5-5, the J gene TRBJ1-2; D may be TRBD1 (5 bases). The V and J ends lost 0 bases and 5 bases respectively, with 20 bases between them. The CDR3 contains 17 residues. In germline, CDR1 is SGHKS, CDR2 YYEKEE (reference sequence). CDR3 in DNA: TGTGCCAGCAGCTTGGCCAGTGGGGCAGGTGCATTATATGGCTACACCTTC. Protein sequence: CASSLASGAGALYGYTF.

This chain connects TRBV6-5 to TRBJ2-5; TRBD1 agrees at 7 bases. Germline CDR1 reads MNHEY; CDR2 reads SVGAGI. The CDR3 has 14 amino acids. With V trimmed by 4 bases and J by 2 bases, 4 bases remained unmatched. The DNA for the CDR3 is TGTGCCAGCAGTTCCTCAGGGGGTCAAGAGACCCAGTACTTC. Amino acids: CASSSSGGQETQYF.

The genes are TRBV18 and TRBJ1-1; 9 bases map to TRBD1. The V and J ends lost 3 bases and 11 bases, in that order; junction bases with no gene match: 7. This CDR3 comprises 13 residues. The V gene's germline CDR1 is KGHSH and CDR2 LQKENI. CDR3 in amino acids: CASSPKQGAGAFF. The CDR3 coding sequence is TGTGCCAGCTCACCGAAACAGGGGGCGGGTGCTTTCTTT.

This chain uses TRBV2 with TRBJ1-5; possibly TRBD1 for D (5 bases). CDR3 size: 14 residues. V lost 6 bases to trimming and J lost 7 bases, with 16 bases between them. The germline V gene has CDR1 SNHLY and CDR2 FYNNEI. DNA for the CDR3: TGTGCCAGCAGGATGGGGGAGGGCCACCAGCCCCAGCATTTT. It encodes CASRMGEGHQPQHF.

V is TRBV5-5 and J is TRBJ2-7; maybe TRBD2 (5 bases). The CDR3 loop spans 14 amino acids. Per the germline V gene, CDR1 is SGHKS and CDR2 is YYEKEE (reference sequence). V was cut by 1 base and J by 0 bases, with 8 bases left in between. The CDR3, as DNA: TGTGCCAGCAGCTTGTCGGGGAGCTCCTACGAGCAGTACGTC. It encodes CASSLSGSSYEQYV.

V and J are TRBV12-3 or TRBV12-4 and TRBJ2-1; possible D gene TRBD1, 5 bases. The CDR3 extends over 12 amino acids. Trimming shortened V by 7 bases and J by 8 bases, and 12 bases separated the two germline ends. In DNA form, the CDR3 reads TGTGCCAGCACCTCAGGGCTGGATGAGCAGTTCTTC. Translation gives CASTSGLDEQFF.

The CDR3 region has the DNA TGTGCCAGCAGCTTGGTGGGGGACAGGGTCAGAGATACGCAGTATTTT. It is translated as CASSLVGDRVRDTQYF. The rearrangement uses TRBV5-6 and TRBJ2-3; 9 nucleotides align to TRBD1. From germline, CDR1 is SGHDT and CDR2 YYEEEE. Trimming cost V 0 bases and J 5 bases; bases outside gene matches: 7. The CDR3 sequence is 16 residues long.

This rearrangement joins TRBV10-2 to TRBJ2-7, with TRBD2 as a possible D gene (5 bases). V lost 6 bases and J 2 bases, leaving 11 bases between the germline ends. The length of the CDR3 is 13 residues. Germline V gene data show CDR1 as WSHSY and CDR2 as SAAADI. CDR3 residues: CASRPGTTYEQYF. The CDR3 region has the DNA TGCGCCAGCAGGCCGGGAACAACCTACGAGCAGTACTTC.

CDR3 region: CATSREQRDYEQYF. CDR3 DNA: TGTGCCACCAGCAGAGAACAGCGGGATTACGAGCAGTACTTC. V and J are TRBV15 and TRBJ2-7, with 7 bases fitting TRBD2. After removal of 0 bases from V and 4 bases from J, the junction contained 3 bases not matched to a gene. CDR3 length: 14 amino acids. From germline, CDR1 is LNHNV and CDR2 YYDKDF (reference sequence).

The V call is TRBV11-2, the J call TRBJ2-5, with D possibly matching TRBD2 (6 bases). The V end was cut by 1 base, the J end by 4 bases, with 13 bases between. The CDR3 sequence is 15 residues long. CDR1 is SGHAT and CDR2 is FQNNGV in the germline V gene. This CDR3 is CASSLAGTPLETQYF. The CDR3 nucleotides are TGTGCCAGCAGCTTAGCAGGGACTCCCCTAGAGACCCAGTACTTC.

This chain links TRBV7-9 with TRBJ1-2; 9 positions agree with TRBD1. Germline CDR1 and CDR2: SEHNR and FQNEAQ (reference sequence). The trim removed 3 bases at V and 2 bases at J, leaving 4 bases unmatched. This CDR3 contains 15 residues. This chain's CDR3 is CASSLGTGINYGYTF. CDR3 coding DNA: TGTGCCAGCAGCTTGGGGACAGGGATCAACTATGGCTACACCTTC.

The DNA of the CDR3 is TGTGCCAGCAGCCCCCGACTAGCGGGAGGGGACAATGAGCAGTTCTTC. Translated: CASSPRLAGGDNEQFF. The chain recombines TRBV7-9 with TRBJ2-1; 14 bases map to TRBD2. Germline CDR1 is SEHNR and CDR2 is FQNEAQ (reference sequence). The CDR3 sequence is 16 residues long. Trimming removed 5 bases from V and 5 bases from J; junction bases left unmatched: 5.

CDR3 loop: CASSARTREYEQYF. CDR3 bases: TGTGCCAGCAGTGCCCGGACGCGGGAGTACGAGCAGTACTTC. V and J are TRBV27 and TRBJ2-7; 7 bases are shared with TRBD2. Per the germline V gene, CDR1 is MNHEY and CDR2 is SMNVEV (reference sequence). With 5 bases clipped from V and 4 bases from J, the junction kept 8 bases outside the gene matches. This CDR3 comprises 14 residues.

V and J are TRBV10-2 and TRBJ2-7, with D maybe TRBD1 (6 bases). The germline CDR1 and CDR2 sequences are WSHSY and SAAADI. CDR3 length: 14 residues. Trimming stripped 6 bases from V and 0 bases from J, with 12 bases between. Written as DNA, the CDR3 is TGCGCCAGCAGAACCGGGACAAACTCCTACGAGCAGTACTTC. This encodes CASRTGTNSYEQYF.

For the CDR3, the DNA is TGTGCCAGCAGCCCCCCACGGGAGGGGTCGGACACCATATATTTT. It specifies CASSPPREGSDTIYF. The chain combines TRBV3-1 (or the pseudogene TRBV3-2) with TRBJ1-3; tentative D call: TRBD1 (5 bases). V gave up 4 bases and J gave up 8 bases, with 18 bases separating them. The V gene's germline CDR1 is LGHDT and CDR2 YNNKEL (reference sequence). This CDR3 is 15 amino acids long.

CDR3 sequence: CASSLSGRGAKNIQYF. Here the CDR3 DNA reads TGTGCCAGCAGCCTAAGCGGGAGGGGAGCCAAAAACATTCAGTACTTC. The gene calls are TRBV28 and TRBJ2-4, with 10 nucleotides matching TRBD2. In germline, CDR1 is MDHEN, CDR2 SYDVKM. The CDR3 extends over 16 amino acids. The trim removed 6 bases at V and 0 bases at J, leaving 5 bases unmatched.

The V gene is TRBV4-2, the J gene TRBJ1-2; 8 bases align to TRBD1. V lost 4 bases and J lost 0; bases outside the gene matches: 4. This CDR3 has 15 amino acids. Germline V gene data show CDR1 as LGHNA and CDR2 as YNFKEQ. The CDR3: CASSLADRANYGYTF. The CDR3 nucleotides read TGTGCCAGCAGCCTCGCGGACAGGGCTAACTATGGCTACACCTTC.

The chain recombines TRBV7-3 with TRBJ2-1; 7 bases fit TRBD2. Looked up from germline, CDR1 is SGHTA and CDR2 is FQGTGA. Germline trimming cut 4 bases from V and 7 bases from J; bases unmatched to any gene: 10. The CDR3 is 15 amino acids. The CDR3 DNA sequence: TGTGCCAGCAGCTCCCAAGGTGGCGGGAGTAATGAGCAGTTCTTC. As protein: CASSSQGGGSNEQFF.

The V gene is TRBV12-3 or TRBV12-4, the J gene TRBJ1-1; D is possibly TRBD1 (6 bases). The CDR3 spans 13 residues. Trimming removed 7 bases from V and 6 bases from J, with 15 bases in between. CDR3 amino acids: CASTLGGGAEAFF. The CDR3 DNA follows: TGTGCCAGCACCTTGGGGGGGGGCGCTGAAGCTTTCTTT.

CDR3 sequence reads: CSVESETRKQFF. For the CDR3, the DNA is TGCAGCGTTGAATCCGAGACTAGAAAGCAGTTCTTC. V and J are TRBV29-1 and TRBJ2-1, with a possible D match to TRBD2 (6 bases). Germline lookup yields CDR1 SQVTM and CDR2 ANQGSEA. With 2 bases removed from V and 11 bases from J, the gap between germline ends came to 13 bases. CDR3 size: 12 residues.

This clone occurred once. The V call is TRBV5-1, the J call TRBJ2-2, with 9 bases aligning to TRBD2. With 0 bases clipped from V and 6 bases from J, the junction kept 3 bases outside the gene matches. This CDR3 is built from 15 residues. The germline V gene encodes CDR1 SGHRS and CDR2 YFSETQ. The DNA for the CDR3 is TGCGCCAGCAGCTTGGGTCTAGCGGGGTCCGGGGAGCTGTTTTTT. Translating gives CASSLGLAGSGELFF.

CDR3 residues: CASSAPSRGVTGNTIYF. CDR3 coding DNA: TGTGCCAGCAGTGCACCTTCGCGGGGGGTGACGGGAAACACCATATATTTT. This chain connects TRBV6-1 to TRBJ1-3; a weak D match, TRBD1 (5 bases). This CDR3 spans 17 amino acids. V was shortened by 4 bases and J by 4 bases, with 20 bases between the two germline ends. The germline gives CDR1 MNHNS, CDR2 SASEGT.

This clone was picked up one time. The V gene is TRBV7-9, the J gene TRBJ2-3, with TRBD2 as a possible D gene (6 bases). The germline gives CDR1 SEHNR, CDR2 FQNEAQ (reference sequence). Trimming removed 2 bases at V and 4 bases at J, with 10 bases between. CDR3 length: 14 residues. CDR3 sequence: CASSLSGSADTQYF. The CDR3 DNA follows: TGTGCCAGCAGCTTATCCGGGAGTGCAGATACGCAGTATTTT.